This T cell receptor beta chain was observed in a study of OX40 agonist ivuxolimab in advanced cancers. Repertoires were generated with immunoSEQ multiplex PCR, while TCRdb's copy carries only in-frame clones and drops some. The sample shows 25,000 or so clones, under 90% of them seen only once. With V trimmed by 8 bases and J by 3 bases, 4 bases remained unmatched. This CDR3 comprises 13 residues. Germline V lookup: CDR1 MNHNS, CDR2 SASEGT. The genes are TRBV6-1 and TRBJ2-1; TRBD2 aligns across 7 bases. This clonotype was sampled from an adult with an advanced solid tumor such as melanoma, head and neck, liver or kidney cancer. Sequencing was performed on CD4+ or CD8+ T cells sorted from blood, taken in a trial of the OX40 agonist ivuxolimab. CDR3 residues: CASVGGGYNEQFF. The CDR3 DNA follows: TGTGCCAGCGTTGGGGGGGGCTACAATGAGCAGTTCTTC.